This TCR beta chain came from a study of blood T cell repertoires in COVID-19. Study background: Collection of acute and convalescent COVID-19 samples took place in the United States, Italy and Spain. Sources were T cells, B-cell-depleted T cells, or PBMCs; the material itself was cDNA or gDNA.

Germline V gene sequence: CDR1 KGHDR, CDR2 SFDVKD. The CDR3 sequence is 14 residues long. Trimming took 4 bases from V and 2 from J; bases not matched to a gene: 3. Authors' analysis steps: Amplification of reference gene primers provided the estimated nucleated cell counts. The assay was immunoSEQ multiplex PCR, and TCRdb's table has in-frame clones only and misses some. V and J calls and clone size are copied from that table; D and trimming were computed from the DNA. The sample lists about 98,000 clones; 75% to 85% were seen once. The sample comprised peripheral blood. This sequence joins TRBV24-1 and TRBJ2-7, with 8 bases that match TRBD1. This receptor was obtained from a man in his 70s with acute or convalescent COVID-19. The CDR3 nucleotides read TGTGCCACCAGTGACCGGACAGGGACCTACGAGCAGTACTTC. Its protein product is CATSDRTGTYEQYF.